This T cell receptor (beta chain) was captured in a study of blood T cell repertoires in COVID-19. Whole-study context: The United States, Italy and Spain were the sources of the acute and convalescent COVID-19 samples.

In the original workflow: From reference gene primer amplification, estimates of nucleated cell counts were derived. The protocol was immunoSEQ multiplex PCR, while the TCRdb copy is restricted to in-frame clones and leaves out a portion. The DNA was the basis for D and trimming; V, J and clone size are from that table. This sample has tens of thousands of clones, with about 87% found just once. Germline values: CDR1 SGHNT, CDR2 YYREEE (reference sequence). The CDR3 sequence is 17 residues long. Trimming took 4 bases from V and 1 from J; bases not matched to a gene: 5. This TCR was sampled from a human donor with active COVID-19. The donor label of this sample is uncertain. The sequenced material came from peripheral blood. V gene TRBV5-4 combines with J gene TRBJ2-7; 16 positions agree with TRBD2. The CDR3 is CASSPGGLAGGSYEQYF. CDR3 in DNA: TGTGCCAGCAGCCCCGGGGGACTAGCGGGGGGGTCCTACGAGCAGTACTTC. Based on the CDR3 plus reference TRBV5-4 and TRBJ2-7, the full variable domain is ETGVTQSPTHLIKTRGQQVTLRCSSQSGHNTVSWYQQALGQGPQFIFQYYREEENGRGNFPPRFSGLQFPNYSSELNVNALELDDSALYLCASSPGGLAGGSYEQYFGPGTRLTVT.